The 18 T cell receptor beta chains listed next were all sequenced from one sample in a study of blood T cell repertoires in COVID-19 (dated by TCRdb to 2018 to 2020). The library was made by the immunoSEQ multiplex PCR assay. Here the immuneACCESS table is served through TCRdb, limited to in-frame sequences with V and J called. Missing clones are a known gap in these copies; in checked studies unresolved V genes cover under half, and the rest lacks a known reason. In this sample the table shows about 190,000 clones, approximately 84% of which occur a single time. Of the sample, roughly 4.6% falls within the top ten clones. Sequenced sample: peripheral blood. The receptors shown here come from an older woman with active or convalescent COVID-19.

This rearrangement joins TRBV24-1 to TRBJ2-7; maybe TRBD2 (6 bases). V lost 6 bases and J lost 4, with 21 bases in between. Germline lookup yields CDR1 KGHDR and CDR2 SFDVKD. The CDR3 runs 16 residues. CDR3 in DNA: TGTGCCACCAGTACATTAGCGGACCCCGTAAATTACGAGCAGTACTTC. Translated: CATSTLADPVNYEQYF.

This rearrangement joins TRBV25-1 to TRBJ2-5; 12 bases map to TRBD2. Germline assignment: CDR1 MGHDK and CDR2 SYGVNS. This CDR3 has 18 amino acids. V dropped 4 bases and J dropped 3; count of bases not matched to a gene: 12. The CDR3 loop reads CASSAPGLAGLLEETQYF. CDR3 nucleotides: TGTGCCAGCAGTGCGCCGGGACTAGCGGGTTTATTGGAAGAGACCCAGTACTTC.

The chain recombines TRBV7-3 with TRBJ1-1; D is undetermined. The germline V gene has CDR1 SGHTA and CDR2 FQGTGA. V was pared by 6 bases and J by 0 bases, with 8 bases between. The CDR3 runs 13 residues. This CDR3 is CASRSTVNTEAFF. The CDR3 bases are TGTGCCAGCAGATCCACAGTGAACACTGAAGCTTTCTTT.

The V call is TRBV19, the J call TRBJ2-2, with 9 nucleotides matching TRBD2. The CDR3 contains 17 residues. V lost 6 bases, J lost 5 bases, and 13 bases stayed unmatched. The germline V gene has CDR1 LNHDA and CDR2 SQIVND (reference sequence). CDR3 nucleotide sequence: TGTGCCAGTAGGGACAGTCTGCGGGAGGGCCTGACCGGGGAGCTGTTTTTT. Protein sequence: CASRDSLREGLTGELFF.

This chain connects TRBV11-2 to TRBJ2-7; D gene unclear. Per the germline V gene, CDR1 is SGHAT and CDR2 is FQNNGV. The CDR3 totals 12 residues. V lost 0 bases and J 7 bases, leaving 7 bases between the germline ends. CDR3 amino acids: CASSLEVGEQYF. CDR3 DNA sequence: TGTGCCAGCAGCTTAGAGGTCGGGGAGCAGTACTTC. Full variable domain (remainder filled in from reference TRBV11-2 and TRBJ2-7): EAGVAQSPRYKIIEKRQSVAFWCNPISGHATLYWYQQILGQGPKLLIQFQNNGVVDDSQLPKDRFSAERLKGVDSTLKIQPAKLEDSAVYLCASSLEVGEQYFGPGTRLTVT.

The chain carries TRBV24-1 and TRBJ2-7; 9 bases agree with TRBD1. In germline, CDR1 is KGHDR, CDR2 SFDVKD. Trimming at V came to 4 bases and at J to 5 bases, leaving 5 bases not matched to a gene. The CDR3 totals 14 residues. The CDR3 protein is CATSEGTGMDEQYF. For the CDR3, the DNA is TGTGCCACCAGTGAGGGGACAGGGATGGACGAGCAGTACTTC.

The chain couples TRBV10-3 to TRBJ1-2; 9 nucleotides align to TRBD1. With V trimmed by 4 bases and J by 12 bases, 6 bases remained unmatched. There are 12 residues in the CDR3. Germline loops: CDR1 ENHRY, CDR2 SYGVKD. The CDR3 sequence: CAISAGQGQHTF. CDR3 nucleotide sequence: TGTGCCATCAGTGCGGGACAGGGACAGCACACCTTC.

V usage is TRBV24-1 and J usage is TRBJ2-3; 8 nucleotides match TRBD2. This CDR3 comprises 21 residues. Germline CDR1 and CDR2: KGHDR and SFDVKD. The J segment lost 2 bases and the V segment lost 4 bases, leaving 22 bases of the junction unmatched. CDR3: CATSDPKMGGRFPYNTDTQYF. The CDR3 region has the DNA TGTGCCACCAGTGACCCGAAAATGGGCGGGAGGTTTCCCTATAACACAGATACGCAGTATTTT.

The V and J genes are TRBV10-3 and TRBJ2-5; weak D call: TRBD2 (6 bases). CDR1 ENHRY and CDR2 SYGVKD come from the germline V gene. The CDR3 runs to 14 residues. Trimming cost V 5 bases and J 1 base, with 11 bases left between them. CDR3 nucleotides: TGTGCCATCAGTATGGAGGGGTCCCAAGAGACCCAGTACTTC. Its translation is CAISMEGSQETQYF.

This chain connects TRBV5-1 to TRBJ2-1, with 10 positions matching TRBD2. Germline V gives CDR1 SGHRS, CDR2 YFSETQ. The CDR3 loop spans 16 amino acids. Unmatched junction bases numbered 5, after V lost 0 bases and J lost 5 bases. The CDR3 reads CASSLGSSGSHNEQFF. The CDR3 DNA reads as TGCGCCAGCAGCTTGGGGTCTAGCGGGAGCCACAATGAGCAGTTCTTC.

This chain links TRBV24-1 with TRBJ2-1; TRBD2 matches at 15 bases. Unmatched junction bases numbered 3, after V lost 4 bases and J lost 9 bases. The CDR3 has 15 residues. Germline V lookup: CDR1 KGHDR, CDR2 SFDVKD. This CDR3 is CATSEGLAGGSEQFF. CDR3 DNA: TGTGCCACCAGTGAGGGACTAGCGGGAGGCAGTGAGCAGTTCTTC.

This sequence joins TRBV6-5 and TRBJ1-3; no firm D call. Germline V gives CDR1 MNHEY, CDR2 SVGAGI. V was trimmed by 5 bases and J by 0 bases, leaving 8 bases between them. This CDR3 has 14 amino acids. CDR3 coding DNA: TGTGCCAGCAGTCCCCCTCGCTCTGGAAACACCATATATTTT. Amino acids: CASSPPRSGNTIYF.

The rearrangement links TRBV28 to TRBJ2-1; D is uncertain. CDR3 length equals 14 residues. Germline-derived CDR1 and CDR2 are MDHEN and SYDVKM. V was pared by 8 bases and J by 0 bases, with 11 bases between. The CDR3 is CASLPPGSYNEQFF. DNA of the CDR3: TGTGCCAGCCTACCTCCTGGCTCCTACAATGAGCAGTTCTTC.

The chain employs TRBV25-1 and TRBJ1-2, with TRBD1 as a possible D gene (5 bases). Trimming pared 3 bases from V and 7 bases from J, leaving 15 bases between. Germline CDR1 MGHDK, CDR2 SYGVNS. The CDR3 is 14 residues long. CDR3 sequence reads: CASSDSRAGFGYTF. The CDR3 DNA reads as TGTGCCAGCAGTGACTCTCGGGCAGGGTTTGGCTACACCTTC.

This clone is a singleton in its sample. This rearrangement joins TRBV6-5 to TRBJ2-5; 7 nucleotides line up with TRBD1. CDR1 is MNHEY, CDR2 SVGAGI, per germline. V trimming: 6 bases; J trimming: 5 bases; junction bases outside the gene matches: 12. The CDR3 runs 15 residues. Here the CDR3 DNA reads TGTGCCAGCAGCCGGGGACACCCGACAGGGGAGACCCAGTACTTC. Its protein product is CASSRGHPTGETQYF.

The V gene is TRBV10-3, the J gene TRBJ1-5; TRBD1 agrees at 7 bases. The CDR3 consists of 14 residues. The V and J ends lost 10 bases and 2 bases, in that order; junction bases with no gene match: 8. Germline CDR1 ENHRY, CDR2 SYGVKD. DNA for the CDR3: TGTGCCACCCAAGGGGGCGCGGGCAATCAGCCCCAGCATTTT. Amino acid sequence: CATQGGAGNQPQHF.

The chain links TRBV5-6 to TRBJ2-1; 7 nucleotides match TRBD2. Unmatched junction bases numbered 5, after V lost 4 bases and J lost 7 bases. Per germline, CDR1 SGHDT and CDR2 YYEEEE. The CDR3 is 13 residues long. The CDR3 reads CASSPGRGNEQFF. The CDR3 DNA sequence: TGTGCCAGCAGCCCTGGGAGGGGTAATGAGCAGTTCTTC.

The chain uses TRBV2 and TRBJ2-7; D gene unclear. The CDR3 is made up of 12 amino acids. CDR1 and CDR2 (germline): SNHLY, FYNNEI. The V end was cut by 5 bases, the J end by 3 bases, with 8 bases between. As DNA, the CDR3 is TGTGCCAGCAGTCCCCTTGTCTACGAGCAGTACTTC. Translation gives CASSPLVYEQYF.